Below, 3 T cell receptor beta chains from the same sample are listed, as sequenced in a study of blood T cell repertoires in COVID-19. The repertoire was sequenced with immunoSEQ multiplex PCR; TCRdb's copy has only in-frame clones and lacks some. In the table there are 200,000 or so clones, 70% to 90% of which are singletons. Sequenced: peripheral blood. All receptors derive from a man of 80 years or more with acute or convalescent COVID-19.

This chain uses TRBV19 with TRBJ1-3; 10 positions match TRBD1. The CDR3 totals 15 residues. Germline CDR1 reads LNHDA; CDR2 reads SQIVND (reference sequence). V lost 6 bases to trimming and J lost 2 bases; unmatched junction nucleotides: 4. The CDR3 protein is CASRTGTGAGNTIYF. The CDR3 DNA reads TGTGCCAGTAGGACCGGGACAGGGGCTGGAAACACCATATATTTT.

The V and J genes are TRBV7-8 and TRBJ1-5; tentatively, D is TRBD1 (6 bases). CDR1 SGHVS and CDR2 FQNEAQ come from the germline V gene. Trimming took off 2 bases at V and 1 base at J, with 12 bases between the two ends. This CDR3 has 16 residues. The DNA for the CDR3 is TGTGCCAGCAGCTTATCGGGGGGCTTAAGCAATCAGCCCCAGCATTTT. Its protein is CASSLSGGLSNQPQHF.

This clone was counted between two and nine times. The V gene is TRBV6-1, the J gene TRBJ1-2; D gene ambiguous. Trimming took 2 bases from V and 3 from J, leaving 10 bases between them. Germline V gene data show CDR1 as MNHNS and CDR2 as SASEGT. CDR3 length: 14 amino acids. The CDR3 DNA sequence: TGTGCCAGCAGTGAAAGGTACGGAGACTATGGCTACACCTTC. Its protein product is CASSERYGDYGYTF.